A single sample is the source of the 20 T cell receptor beta chains below, sequenced in a study of cytomegalovirus exposure and HLA in healthy donors. Researchers ran the PCR with 60 Vbeta and 13 Jbeta primers. Profiled with immunoSEQ multiplex PCR; TCRdb holds only in-frame clones, not every one. The sample includes 150,000 to 200,000 clones, 81% of them seen just once. The sequencing sample was made of PBMCs. The receptors were gathered from a woman younger than 45 in good health and CMV-seronegative.

DNA of the CDR3: TGTGCCAGCAGCTCCCAGGGGGCAGATACGCAGTATTTT. Translated, it gives CASSSQGADTQYF. J is TRBJ2-3 and V is TRBV7-2; 7 bases fit TRBD1. Germline CDR1 reads SGHTA; CDR2 reads FQGNSA. The CDR3 is 13 residues long. The trim removed 4 bases at V and 4 bases at J, leaving 2 bases unmatched.

In DNA, the CDR3 is TGCGCCAGCAGTGACCCCGGACAGGGGATGTACACTGAAGCTTTCTTT. Protein product: CASSDPGQGMYTEAFF. The genes are TRBV10-2 and TRBJ1-1, with 9 bases identical to TRBD1. This CDR3 is 16 amino acids long. The germline CDR1 and CDR2 sequences are WSHSY and SAAADI. V was pared by 3 bases and J by 3 bases, with 8 bases of the junction left unmatched.

DNA for the CDR3: TGTGCCAGCAGCGTAGGGCTAGCGGGGGGCGTTGATACGCAGTATTTT. Encoded protein: CASSVGLAGGVDTQYF. The chain recombines TRBV9 with TRBJ2-3; 11 bases map to TRBD2. V lost 0 bases and J lost 6; bases outside the gene matches: 6. This CDR3 contains 16 residues. The V gene's germline CDR1 is SGDLS and CDR2 YYNGEE. Full variable domain (missing parts from reference TRBV9 and TRBJ2-3): DSGVTQTPKHLITATGQRVTLRCSPRSGDLSVYWYQQSLDQGLQFLIQYYNGEERAKGNILERFSAQQFPDLHSELNLSSLELGDSALYFCASSVGLAGGVDTQYFGPGTRLTVL.

The CDR3 loop is CASSVADTQYF. CDR3 nucleotide sequence: TGTGCCAGCAGTGTAGCAGATACGCAGTATTTT. This chain links TRBV25-1 with TRBJ2-3, with D unresolved. The V end lost 4 bases, the J end lost 4 bases, and 3 bases lay between the germline ends. The CDR3 totals 11 residues. The germline gives CDR1 MGHDK, CDR2 SYGVNS.

V gene TRBV4-3 combines with J gene TRBJ1-2; tentative D call: TRBD1 (6 bases). Germline V gene lookup returns CDR1 LGHNA and CDR2 YSLEER. The germline V and J ends were trimmed by 0 bases and 2 bases, with 16 bases remaining between them. The CDR3 covers 17 residues. CDR3 nucleotide sequence: TGCGCCAGCAGCCAAGAGGGATCCGGACAGCAAAACTATGGCTACACCTTC. It yields the protein CASSQEGSGQQNYGYTF.

J is TRBJ2-3 and V is TRBV4-3, with 11 bases aligning to TRBD2. The trim removed 0 bases at V and 3 bases at J, leaving 5 bases unmatched. Germline CDR1 reads LGHNA; CDR2 reads YSLEER. The CDR3 extends over 17 amino acids. CDR3 amino acids: CASSQDYASGGTDTQYF. DNA of the CDR3: TGCGCCAGCAGCCAAGATTACGCTAGCGGGGGGACAGATACGCAGTATTTT.

This clone was seen only a few times. The gene calls are TRBV6-6 and TRBJ2-3; TRBD2 aligns across 8 bases. Looked up from germline, CDR1 is MNHNY and CDR2 is SVGAGI (reference sequence). V lost 8 bases, J lost 0 bases, and 10 bases stayed unmatched. CDR3 size: 16 residues. The CDR3 nucleotides are TGTGCCAGCCACGACGGACTAGCCTTAAGCACAGATACGCAGTATTTT. Its translation is CASHDGLALSTDTQYF.

This clone was seen only once. V usage is TRBV4-3 and J usage is TRBJ2-5; D remains unclear. The end of the DNA is better explained by TRBJ2-7, so the J call may be wrong. This CDR3 region has 16 residues. CDR1 is LGHNA and CDR2 is YSLEER in the germline V gene. The CDR3 region is CASSQEAPPTAYEQYF. Here the CDR3 DNA reads TGCGCCAGCAGCCAAGAGGCGCCACCAACAGCCTACGAGCAGTACTTC.

This chain uses TRBV7-2 with TRBJ1-6, with TRBD1 matching over 9 bases. Trimming removed 5 bases from V and 8 bases from J; junction bases left unmatched: 10. This CDR3 region has 16 residues. Germline V lookup: CDR1 SGHTA, CDR2 FQGNSA. The CDR3 protein is CASSPRDRVADSPLHF. The CDR3 nucleotides read TGTGCCAGCAGCCCCCGGGACAGGGTGGCGGATTCACCCCTCCACTTT. The variable domain in full, with the rest retrieved from reference TRBV7-2 and TRBJ1-6, is GAGVSQSPSNKVTEKGKDVELRCDPISGHTALYWYRQSLGQGLEFLIYFQGNSAPDKSGLPSDRFSAERTGGSVSTLTIQRTQQEDSAVYLCASSPRDRVADSPLHFGNGTRLTVT.

The V gene is TRBV20-1, the J gene TRBJ2-7; 9 nucleotides agree with TRBD1. Trimming removed 5 bases from V and 7 bases from J; junction bases left unmatched: 0. CDR3 length: 10 residues. The germline gives CDR1 DFQATT, CDR2 SNEGSKA (reference sequence). Written as DNA, the CDR3 is TGCAGTGCTGACAGGGGGGAGCAGTACTTC. Translated, it gives CSADRGEQYF.

The chain is built from TRBV19 and TRBJ2-5, with D maybe TRBD1 (6 bases). V was pared by 4 bases and J by 1 base, with 10 bases between. The CDR3 has 14 residues. The germline CDR1 and CDR2 sequences are LNHDA and SQIVND (reference sequence). The CDR3 here is CASSTGQPQETQYF. DNA of the CDR3: TGTGCCAGTAGTACCGGACAGCCCCAAGAGACCCAGTACTTC.

Remarks on this clone: One end of the junction does not line up with germline, which may come from a read error. This chain joins TRBV7-9 and TRBJ2-3; 12 nucleotides align to TRBD2. Germline assignment: CDR1 SEHNR and CDR2 FQNEAQ (reference sequence). The CDR3 has 17 amino acids. CDR3 DNA sequence: TGTTCCAGCAGCTCTTACACTAGCGGGGGGCGGGGAGATACGCAGTATTTT. Amino acids: CSSSSYTSGGRGDTQYF.

This clone was seen a handful of times. This rearrangement joins TRBV4-1 to TRBJ2-1; 8 bases match TRBD2. The CDR3 runs to 15 residues. The germline V gene has CDR1 MGHRA and CDR2 YSYEKL. V shed 1 base and J 8 bases; nucleotides not matched to a gene: 7. CDR3 region: CASSQGERELDEQFF. The DNA for the CDR3 is TGCGCCAGCAGCCAAGGTGAGCGGGAGTTGGATGAGCAGTTCTTC.

This chain joins TRBV4-3 and TRBJ2-5, with D possibly TRBD1 on 5 matching bases. The CDR3 length is 16 residues. The germline CDR1 and CDR2 sequences are LGHNA and YSLEER. V was shortened by 1 base and J by 4 bases, with 16 bases between the two germline ends. CDR3 loop: CASSQGWRQSRETQYF. The CDR3 region has the DNA TGCGCCAGCAGCCAAGGTTGGAGACAGTCCCGAGAGACCCAGTACTTC.

Only a few counts were recorded for this clone. The DNA of the CDR3 is TGTGCCAGCAGTCTCGGGACAGCCAGTAAAAAACTGTTTTTT. Translated: CASSLGTASKKLFF. The chain combines TRBV27 with TRBJ1-4; 7 nucleotides line up with TRBD1. Germline V gene lookup returns CDR1 MNHEY and CDR2 SMNVEV (reference sequence). Germline trimming cut 5 bases from V and 9 bases from J; bases unmatched to any gene: 9. This CDR3 is built from 14 residues.

The sample holds one count of this clone. The V and J genes are TRBV2 and TRBJ2-7, with 11 bases that match TRBD1. Germline CDR1 is SNHLY and CDR2 is FYNNEI. V was clipped by 6 bases and J by 3 bases; unmatched bases: 16. CDR3 length: 18 amino acids. The CDR3 region is CASSATPGTGGWDYEQYF. DNA of the CDR3: TGTGCCAGCAGCGCAACGCCCGGGACAGGGGGTTGGGACTACGAGCAGTACTTC.

As for this clone: Other nucleotide sequences in the sample specify the same CDR3. This chain uses TRBV11-2 with TRBJ1-2; D is possibly TRBD1 (6 bases). The V gene lost 3 bases and the J gene lost 2 bases, with 10 bases spanning the gap. The CDR3 is 14 residues long. CDR1 is SGHAT and CDR2 is FQNNGV in the germline V gene. The chain's CDR3 is CASSLSDRNYGYTF. The CDR3 DNA reads as TGTGCCAGCAGCTTGTCCGACAGGAACTATGGCTACACCTTC.

With respect to this clone: One end of the junction is discordant with germline, which a read error may explain. The same CDR3 arises from other DNA sequences in this sample as well. This chain uses TRBV6-5 with TRBJ2-6; maybe TRBD1 (5 bases). The CDR3 extends over 16 amino acids. Germline CDR1 reads MNHEY; CDR2 reads SVGAGI. CDR3 amino acids: CASSYSRSSGANGLTF. The CDR3, as DNA: TGTGCCAGCAGTTACTCGAGGTCCTCTGGGGCCAACGGCCTGACTTTC.

Worth noting for this clone: The junction does not match germline at one end; this may be a read error. V and J are TRBV7-9 and TRBJ2-6; tentative D call: TRBD2 (6 bases). The CDR3 totals 15 residues. Germline-derived CDR1 and CDR2 are SEHNR and FQNEAQ (reference sequence). CDR3 sequence: CASSFAAGQANGLTF. DNA for the CDR3: TGTGCCAGCAGCTTCGCCGCGGGGCAGGCGAACGGCCTGACTTTC. The full variable domain, rest sourced from reference TRBV7-9 and TRBJ2-6, is DTGVSQNPRHKITKRGQNVTFRCDPISEHNRLYWYRQTLGQGPEFLTYFQNEAQLEKSRLLSDRFSAERPKGSFSTLEIQRTEQGDSAMYLCASSFAAGQANGLTFGAGSRLTVL.

This chain uses TRBV11-2 with TRBJ2-5; D is uncertain. Trimming cost V 5 bases and J 5 bases, with 12 bases left between them. The CDR3 has 13 residues. Germline CDR1 is SGHAT and CDR2 is FQNNGV. CDR3 DNA: TGTGCCAGCAGCAGTACTACCACCGAGACCCAGTACTTC. Residues: CASSSTTTETQYF.